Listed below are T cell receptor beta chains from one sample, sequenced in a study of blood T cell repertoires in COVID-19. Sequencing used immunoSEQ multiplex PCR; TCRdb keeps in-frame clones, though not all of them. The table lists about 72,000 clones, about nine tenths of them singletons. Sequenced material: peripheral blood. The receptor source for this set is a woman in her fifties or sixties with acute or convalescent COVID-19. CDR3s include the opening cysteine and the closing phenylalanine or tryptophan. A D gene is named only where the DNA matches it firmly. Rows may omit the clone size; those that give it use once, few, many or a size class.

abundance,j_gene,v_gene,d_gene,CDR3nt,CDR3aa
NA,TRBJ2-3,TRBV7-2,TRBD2,TGTGCCAGCAGTTTCACTAGCGGGGGACTTAGCACAGATACGCAGTATTTT,CASSFTSGGLSTDTQYF
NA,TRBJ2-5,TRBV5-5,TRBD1,TGTGCCAGCAGCTTGTATGCAGCTCAGGGGGCTGGGGAGACCCAGTACTTC,CASSLYAAQGAGETQYF
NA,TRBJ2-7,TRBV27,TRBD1,TGTGCCAGCAGCCCCGACAGGGGGCAAGGCGAGCAGTACTTC,CASSPDRGQGEQYF
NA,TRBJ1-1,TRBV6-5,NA,TGTGCCAGCAGGAAAACAGTCTACACTGAAGCTTTCTTT,CASRKTVYTEAFF
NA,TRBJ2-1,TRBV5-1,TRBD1,TGCGCCAGCAGCTTGTCCCAGGGGGCCTACAATGAGCAGTTCTTC,CASSLSQGAYNEQFF
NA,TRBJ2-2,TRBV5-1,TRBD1,TGCGCCAGCAGCCCGGGACAGGTTAACACCGGGGAGCTGTTTTTT,CASSPGQVNTGELFF
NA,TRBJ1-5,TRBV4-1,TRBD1,TGCGCCAGCAGCTTGGACAGGGGACCCAATCAGCCCCAGCATTTT,CASSLDRGPNQPQHF
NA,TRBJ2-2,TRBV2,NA,TGTGCCAGCAGTGAAGATTACAGGACCGGGGAGCTGTTTTTT,CASSEDYRTGELFF
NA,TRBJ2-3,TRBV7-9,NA,TGTGCCAGTGCTTTTGGGCGCACAGATACGCAGTATTTT,CASAFGRTDTQYF
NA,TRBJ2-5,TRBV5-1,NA,TGCGCCAGCAGCTTGGTTTCACAGGGACAAGAGACCCAGTACTTC,CASSLVSQGQETQYF
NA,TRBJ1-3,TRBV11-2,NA,TGTGCCAGCAGCCTTGGGGGGTCGGGAAACACCATATATTTT,CASSLGGSGNTIYF
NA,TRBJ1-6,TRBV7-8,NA,TGTGCCAGCAGCTTAGTTAGCGGGGAGGGTAATTCACCCCTCCACTTT,CASSLVSGEGNSPLHF
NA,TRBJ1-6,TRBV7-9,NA,TGTGCCAGCAGCTTAAATTCAGGGAACTCACCCCTCCACTTT,CASSLNSGNSPLHF
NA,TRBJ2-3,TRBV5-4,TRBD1,TGTGCCAGCAGCTGGGACAGGGCCGGAGATACGCAGTATTTT,CASSWDRAGDTQYF
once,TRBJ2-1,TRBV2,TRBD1,TGTGCCAGCAGTTCACAGGGGGCGGTATCCTACAATGAGCAGTTCTTC,CASSSQGAVSYNEQFF
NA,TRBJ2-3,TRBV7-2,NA,TGTGCCAGCAGCTTAATCGAAACAATACCCACAGATACGCAGTATTTT,CASSLIETIPTDTQYF
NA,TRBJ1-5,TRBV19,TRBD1,TGTGCCAGTAGTTTCTTCGGACAGGGAAATCAGCCCCAGCATTTT,CASSFFGQGNQPQHF
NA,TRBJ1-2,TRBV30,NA,TGTGCCTGGAGTGTGGACTCCGGCGGCTATGGCTACACCTTC,CAWSVDSGGYGYTF
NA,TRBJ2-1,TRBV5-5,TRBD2,TGTGCCAGCAGACCAACTAGCGGGGGTTTACACTACAATGAGCAGTTCTTC,CASRPTSGGLHYNEQFF
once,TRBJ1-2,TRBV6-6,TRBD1,TGTGCCAGCAGTTACTCTGAGACAGGGTTTTATGGCTACACCTTC,CASSYSETGFYGYTF
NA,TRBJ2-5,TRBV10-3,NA,TGTGCCATCAGTGATGCACAGGTTGAGACCCAGTACTTC,CAISDAQVETQYF
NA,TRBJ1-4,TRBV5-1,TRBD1,TGCGCCAGCAGCATCCGACAGGGCCCTAATGAAAAACTGTTTTTT,CASSIRQGPNEKLFF
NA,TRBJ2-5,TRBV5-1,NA,TGCGCCAGCAGCTTGGTATCAGGAGCGGTCCAAGAGACCCAGTACTTC,CASSLVSGAVQETQYF
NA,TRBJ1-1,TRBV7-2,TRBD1,TGTGCCAGCAGCTCAAGACAGGGAAGGACTGAAGCTTTCTTT,CASSSRQGRTEAFF
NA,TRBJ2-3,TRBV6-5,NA,TGTGCCAGCAGTTACCGACAGGCCACAGATACGCAGTATTTT,CASSYRQATDTQYF
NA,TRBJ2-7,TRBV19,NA,TGTGCCAGTAGTGCCCGGACAGCTCCCCATTACGAGCAGTACTTC,CASSARTAPHYEQYF
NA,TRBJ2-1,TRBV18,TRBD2,TGTGCCAGCTCATCAACCGGCCTAGCGGGGGACAATGAGCAGTTCTTC,CASSSTGLAGDNEQFF
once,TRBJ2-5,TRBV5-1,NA,TGCGCCAGCAGCTTCCGGACAGATGAAGAGACCCAGTACTTC,CASSFRTDEETQYF
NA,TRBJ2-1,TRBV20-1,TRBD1,TGCAGTGCTTACGGACAGGGTGAGCAGTTCTTC,CSAYGQGEQFF
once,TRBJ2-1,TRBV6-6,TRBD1,TGTGCCAGCAGTACCACTAGGACAGGGGGGGGCAATGAGCAGTTCTTC,CASSTTRTGGGNEQFF
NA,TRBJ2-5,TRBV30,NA,TGTGCCTGCCGTGGGGAGGAGACCCAGTACTTC,CACRGEETQYF
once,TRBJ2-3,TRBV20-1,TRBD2,TGCAGTGCTAGTTTGCCGGGACTACATCAGTATTTT,CSASLPGLHQYF
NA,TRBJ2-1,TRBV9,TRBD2,TGTGCCAGCAGCTTCGGACTAGCGGGGGGGTTAAGCTCCTACAATGAGCAGTTCTTC,CASSFGLAGGLSSYNEQFF
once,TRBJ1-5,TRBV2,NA,TGTGCCAGCAGCCTACAGGGAGTAAACGGCCAGCCCCAGCATTTT,CASSLQGVNGQPQHF
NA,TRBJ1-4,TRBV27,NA,TGTGCCAGCAGTTCAATTCGTAGTGCAACTAATGAAAAACTGTTTTTT,CASSSIRSATNEKLFF
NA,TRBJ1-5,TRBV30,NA,TGTGCCTGCCAGCGGGAGGGCAATCAGCCCCAGCATTTT,CACQREGNQPQHF
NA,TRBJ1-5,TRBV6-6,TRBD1,TGTGCCAGCAGTTACTCAGGGGGCGAACCCCAGCCCCAGCATTTT,CASSYSGGEPQPQHF
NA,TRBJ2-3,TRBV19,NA,TGTGCCAGTAGTCCTTTAAGGGGTAGCACAGATACGCAGTATTTT,CASSPLRGSTDTQYF
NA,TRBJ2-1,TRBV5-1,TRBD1,TGCGCCAGCAGCGCGGGACAGGGGGCCTACAATGAGCAGTTCTTC,CASSAGQGAYNEQFF
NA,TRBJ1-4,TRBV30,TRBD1,TGTGCCTGGAGTGGAGGGGACAGGGTTAGTGAAAAACTGTTTTTT,CAWSGGDRVSEKLFF
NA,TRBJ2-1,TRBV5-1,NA,TGCGCCAGCAGCTCGAGACAAGACTACAATGAGCAGTTCTTC,CASSSRQDYNEQFF
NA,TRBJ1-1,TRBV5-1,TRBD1,TGCGCCAGCAGCTCCCAGGACAGGGCCCCAATGAACACTGAAGCTTTCTTT,CASSSQDRAPMNTEAFF
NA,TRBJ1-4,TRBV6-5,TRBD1,TGTGCCAGCAGTCCGGGACAGGGGCATGAAAAACTGTTTTTT,CASSPGQGHEKLFF
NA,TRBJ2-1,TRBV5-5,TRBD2,TGTGCCAGCAGTTCTCGTCTAGCGGGGGAGAACAATGAGCAGTTCTTC,CASSSRLAGENNEQFF
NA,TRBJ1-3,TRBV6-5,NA,TGTGCCAGCAGTTACCGTTACTCGGGAAACACCATATATTTT,CASSYRYSGNTIYF
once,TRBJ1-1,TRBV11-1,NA,TGTGCCAGCAGTTTAACGGGGGGGACTGAAGCTTTCTTT,CASSLTGGTEAFF
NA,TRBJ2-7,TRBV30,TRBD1,TGTGCCTGGAGTGTATCAGGGGGACCCTACGAGCAGTACTTC,CAWSVSGGPYEQYF
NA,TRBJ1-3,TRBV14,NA,TGTGCCAGCAGCCAAGATCTCCCAGGGGCGAGCTCTGGAAACACCATATATTTT,CASSQDLPGASSGNTIYF
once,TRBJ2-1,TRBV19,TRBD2,TGTGCCAGTAGTATAAAGCGGGGGGCGAATTACAATGAGCAGTTCTTC,CASSIKRGANYNEQFF
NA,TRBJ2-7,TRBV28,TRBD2,TGTGCCAGCAGTACACCGGGACTAAGCTACGAGCAGTACTTC,CASSTPGLSYEQYF
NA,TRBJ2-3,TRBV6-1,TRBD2,TGTGCCAGCCGCCTAGCGGCCTGGACAGATACGCAGTATTTT,CASRLAAWTDTQYF
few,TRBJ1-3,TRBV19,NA,TGTGCCAGTAGTATATCCAGCTCTGGAAACACCATATATTTT,CASSISSSGNTIYF
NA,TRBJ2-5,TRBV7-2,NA,TGTGCCAGCAGCTCCGGGGCAGGGAGGGAGACCCAGTACTTC,CASSSGAGRETQYF
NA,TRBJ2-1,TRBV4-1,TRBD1,TGCGCCAGCAGCCAGACAGGGAACAATGAGCAGTTCTTC,CASSQTGNNEQFF
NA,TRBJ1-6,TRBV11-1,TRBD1,TGTGCCAGCAGCCTTGAAACAGGGGATTCACCCCTCCACTTT,CASSLETGDSPLHF